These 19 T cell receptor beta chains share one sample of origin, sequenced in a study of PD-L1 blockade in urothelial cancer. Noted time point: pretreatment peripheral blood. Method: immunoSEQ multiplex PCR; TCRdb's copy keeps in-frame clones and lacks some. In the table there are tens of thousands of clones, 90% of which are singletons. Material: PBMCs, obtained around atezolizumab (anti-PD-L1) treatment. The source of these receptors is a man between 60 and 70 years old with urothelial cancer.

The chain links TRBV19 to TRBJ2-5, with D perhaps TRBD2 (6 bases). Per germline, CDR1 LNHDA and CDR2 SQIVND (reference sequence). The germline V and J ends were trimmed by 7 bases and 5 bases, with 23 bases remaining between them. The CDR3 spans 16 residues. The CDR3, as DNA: TGTGCCAGTACGGAGGGGAGGTGGGCTGAAGCGGAGACCCAGTACTTC. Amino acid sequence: CASTEGRWAEAETQYF.

Here the CDR3 DNA reads TGTGCCAGCAGTATCGGACAAAGCCAAGAGACCCAGTACTTC. Amino acids: CASSIGQSQETQYF. The chain joins TRBV6-1 to TRBJ2-5, with a tentative D call TRBD1 (5 bases). This CDR3 region has 14 residues. V lost 5 bases and J lost 1, with 11 bases in between. Per the germline V gene, CDR1 is MNHNS and CDR2 is SASEGT.

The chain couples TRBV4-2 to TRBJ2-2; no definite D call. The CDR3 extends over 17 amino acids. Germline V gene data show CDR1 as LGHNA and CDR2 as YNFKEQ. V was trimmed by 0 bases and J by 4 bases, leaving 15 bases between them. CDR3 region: CASSQDTVPSVTGELFF. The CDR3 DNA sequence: TGTGCCAGCAGCCAAGATACGGTCCCCTCGGTCACCGGGGAGCTGTTTTTT.

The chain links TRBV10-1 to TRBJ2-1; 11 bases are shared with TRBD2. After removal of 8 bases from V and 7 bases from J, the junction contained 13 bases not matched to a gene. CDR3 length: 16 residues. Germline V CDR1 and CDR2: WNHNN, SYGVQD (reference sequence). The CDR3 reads CASGETSGINWNEQFF. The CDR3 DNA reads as TGCGCCAGCGGAGAGACTAGCGGGATAAATTGGAATGAGCAGTTCTTC.

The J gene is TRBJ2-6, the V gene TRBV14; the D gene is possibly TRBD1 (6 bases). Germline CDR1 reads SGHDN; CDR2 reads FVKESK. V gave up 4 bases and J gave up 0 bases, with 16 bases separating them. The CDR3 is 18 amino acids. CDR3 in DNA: TGTGCCAGCAGCCTCATTGGGACAATTAACTCTGGGGCCAACGTCCTGACTTTC. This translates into CASSLIGTINSGANVLTF.

CDR3 sequence reads: CASSSGQGNTEAFF. CDR3 in DNA: TGTGCCAGCAGTTCGGGACAGGGGAACACTGAAGCTTTCTTT. The chain is built from TRBV6-4 and TRBJ1-1; 9 nucleotides agree with TRBD1. The CDR3 consists of 14 residues. V was clipped by 5 bases and J by 1 base; unmatched bases: 2. The germline V gene encodes CDR1 MRHNA and CDR2 SNTAGT.

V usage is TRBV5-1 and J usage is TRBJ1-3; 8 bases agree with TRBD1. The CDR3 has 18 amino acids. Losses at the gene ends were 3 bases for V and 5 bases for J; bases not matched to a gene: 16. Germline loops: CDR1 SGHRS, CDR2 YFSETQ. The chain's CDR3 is CASSSHTLPGQVRNTIYF. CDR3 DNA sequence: TGCGCCAGCAGCTCCCACACCCTACCGGGACAGGTGAGAAACACCATATATTTT.

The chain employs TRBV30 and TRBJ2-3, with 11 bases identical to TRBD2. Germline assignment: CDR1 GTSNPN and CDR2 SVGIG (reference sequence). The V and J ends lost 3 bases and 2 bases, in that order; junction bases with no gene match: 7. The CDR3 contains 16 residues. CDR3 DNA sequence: TGTGCCTGGAGCTCTGGGACTAGCGGATTCACAGATACGCAGTATTTT. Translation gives CAWSSGTSGFTDTQYF.

The CDR3 DNA reads TGTGCCAGCAACTCACAGGGATATGAGCAGTACTTC. Its translation: CASNSQGYEQYF. The rearrangement links TRBV2 to TRBJ2-7; D is possibly TRBD1 (6 bases). V was trimmed by 7 bases and J by 7 bases, leaving 14 bases between them. The CDR3 is made up of 12 amino acids. From germline, CDR1 is SNHLY and CDR2 FYNNEI.

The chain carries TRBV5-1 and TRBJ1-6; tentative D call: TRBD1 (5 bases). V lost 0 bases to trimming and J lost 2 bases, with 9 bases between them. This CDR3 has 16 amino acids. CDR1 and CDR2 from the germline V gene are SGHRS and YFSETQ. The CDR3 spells CASSLGTIPYNSPLHF. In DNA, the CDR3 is TGCGCCAGCAGCTTGGGGACAATCCCCTATAATTCACCCCTCCACTTT.

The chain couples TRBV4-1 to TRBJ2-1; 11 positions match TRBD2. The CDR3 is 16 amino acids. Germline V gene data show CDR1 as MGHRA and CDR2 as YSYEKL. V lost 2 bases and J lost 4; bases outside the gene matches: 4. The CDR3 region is CASSQPTSGRYNEQFF. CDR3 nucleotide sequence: TGCGCCAGCAGCCAACCAACTAGCGGGAGATACAATGAGCAGTTCTTC.

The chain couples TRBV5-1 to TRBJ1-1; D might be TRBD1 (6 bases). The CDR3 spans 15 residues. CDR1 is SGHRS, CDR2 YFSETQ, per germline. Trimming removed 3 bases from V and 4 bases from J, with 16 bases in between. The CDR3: CASSSITGYPTEAFF. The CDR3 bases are TGCGCCAGCAGCTCGATTACAGGGTACCCCACTGAAGCTTTCTTT. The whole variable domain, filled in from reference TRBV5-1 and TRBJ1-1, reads KAGVTQTPRYLIKTRGQQVTLSCSPISGHRSVSWYQQTPGQGLQFLFEYFSETQRNKGNFPGRFSGRQFSNSRSEMNVSTLELGDSALYLCASSSITGYPTEAFFGQGTRLTVV.

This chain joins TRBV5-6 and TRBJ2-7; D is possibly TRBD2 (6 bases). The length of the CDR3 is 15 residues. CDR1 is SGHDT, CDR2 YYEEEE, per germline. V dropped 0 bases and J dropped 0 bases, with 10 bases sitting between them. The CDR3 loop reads CASSLGAGYSYEQYF. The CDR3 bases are TGTGCCAGCAGCTTGGGTGCGGGGTACTCCTACGAGCAGTACTTC.

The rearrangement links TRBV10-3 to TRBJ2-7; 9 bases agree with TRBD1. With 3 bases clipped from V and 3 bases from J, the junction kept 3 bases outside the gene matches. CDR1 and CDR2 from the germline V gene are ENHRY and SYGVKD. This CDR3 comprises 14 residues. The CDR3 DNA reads TGTGCCATCAGTGAAGGACAGGGGAACTACGAGCAGTACTTC. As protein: CAISEGQGNYEQYF.

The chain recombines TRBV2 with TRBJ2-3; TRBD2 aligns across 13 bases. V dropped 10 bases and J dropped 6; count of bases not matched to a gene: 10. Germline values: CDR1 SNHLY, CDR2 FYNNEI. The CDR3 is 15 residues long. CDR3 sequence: CATPTSGGAPDTQYF. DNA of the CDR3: TGTGCCACACCCACTAGCGGGGGGGCACCGGATACGCAGTATTTT.

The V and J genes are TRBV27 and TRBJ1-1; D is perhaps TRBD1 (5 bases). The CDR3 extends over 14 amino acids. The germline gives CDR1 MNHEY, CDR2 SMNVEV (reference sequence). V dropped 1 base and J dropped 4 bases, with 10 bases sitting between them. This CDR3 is CASSLYRRGTEAFF. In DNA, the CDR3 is TGTGCCAGCAGTTTATACAGAAGGGGCACTGAAGCTTTCTTT.

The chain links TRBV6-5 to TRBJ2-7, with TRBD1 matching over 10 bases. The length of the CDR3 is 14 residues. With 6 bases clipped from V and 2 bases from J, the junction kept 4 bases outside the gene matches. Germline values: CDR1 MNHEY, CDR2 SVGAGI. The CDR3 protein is CASRTGQGTYEQYF. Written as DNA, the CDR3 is TGTGCCAGCAGGACGGGACAGGGGACCTACGAGCAGTACTTC.

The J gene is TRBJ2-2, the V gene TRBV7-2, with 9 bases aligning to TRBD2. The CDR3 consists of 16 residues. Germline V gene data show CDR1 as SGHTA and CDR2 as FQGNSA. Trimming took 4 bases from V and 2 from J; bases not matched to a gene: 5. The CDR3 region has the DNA TGTGCCAGCAGCTCTGGCGGGGGGGCAAACACCGGGGAGCTGTTTTTT. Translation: CASSSGGGANTGELFF.

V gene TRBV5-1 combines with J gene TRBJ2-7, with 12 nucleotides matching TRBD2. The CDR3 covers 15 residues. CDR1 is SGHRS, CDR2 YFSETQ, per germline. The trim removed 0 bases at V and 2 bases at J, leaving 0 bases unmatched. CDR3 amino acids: CASSLGLAGAYEQYF. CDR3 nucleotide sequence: TGCGCCAGCAGCTTGGGACTAGCGGGAGCCTACGAGCAGTACTTC.